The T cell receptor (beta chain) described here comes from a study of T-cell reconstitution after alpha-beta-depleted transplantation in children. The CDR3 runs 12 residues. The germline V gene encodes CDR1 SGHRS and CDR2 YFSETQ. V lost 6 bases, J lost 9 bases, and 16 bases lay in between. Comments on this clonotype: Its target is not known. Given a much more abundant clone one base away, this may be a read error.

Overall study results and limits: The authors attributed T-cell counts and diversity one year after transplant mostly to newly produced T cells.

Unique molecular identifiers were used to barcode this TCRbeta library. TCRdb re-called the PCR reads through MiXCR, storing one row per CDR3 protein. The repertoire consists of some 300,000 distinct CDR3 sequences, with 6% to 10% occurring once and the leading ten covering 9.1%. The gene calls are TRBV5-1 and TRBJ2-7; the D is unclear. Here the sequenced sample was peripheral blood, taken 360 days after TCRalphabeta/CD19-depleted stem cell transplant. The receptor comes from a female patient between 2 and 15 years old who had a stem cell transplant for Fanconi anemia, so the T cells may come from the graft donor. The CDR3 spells CASTGVGLAQYF. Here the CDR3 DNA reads TGCGCCAGCACCGGCGTCGGCCTCGCGCAGTACTTC. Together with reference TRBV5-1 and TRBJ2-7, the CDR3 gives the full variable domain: KAGVTQTPRYLIKTRGQQVTLSCSPISGHRSVSWYQQTPGQGLQFLFEYFSETQRNKGNFPGRFSGRQFSNSRSEMNVSTLELGDSALYLCASTGVGLAQYFGPGTRLTVT.